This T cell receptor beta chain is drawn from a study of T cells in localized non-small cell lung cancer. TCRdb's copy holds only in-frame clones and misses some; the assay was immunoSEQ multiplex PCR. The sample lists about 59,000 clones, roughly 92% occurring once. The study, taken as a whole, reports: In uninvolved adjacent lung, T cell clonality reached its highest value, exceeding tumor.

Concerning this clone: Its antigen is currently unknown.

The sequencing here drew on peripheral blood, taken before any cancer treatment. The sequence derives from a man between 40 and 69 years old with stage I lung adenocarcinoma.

In DNA, the CDR3 is TGCAGCGCCGAACACCGGGACAACCATTACAATGAGCAGTTCTTC. Translation: CSAEHRDNHYNEQFF. The V and J genes are TRBV29-1 and TRBJ2-1, with D possibly matching TRBD1 (6 bases). The germline V and J ends were trimmed by 7 bases and 4 bases, with 20 bases remaining between them. The CDR3 is 15 amino acids. Per germline, CDR1 SQVTM and CDR2 ANQGSEA.